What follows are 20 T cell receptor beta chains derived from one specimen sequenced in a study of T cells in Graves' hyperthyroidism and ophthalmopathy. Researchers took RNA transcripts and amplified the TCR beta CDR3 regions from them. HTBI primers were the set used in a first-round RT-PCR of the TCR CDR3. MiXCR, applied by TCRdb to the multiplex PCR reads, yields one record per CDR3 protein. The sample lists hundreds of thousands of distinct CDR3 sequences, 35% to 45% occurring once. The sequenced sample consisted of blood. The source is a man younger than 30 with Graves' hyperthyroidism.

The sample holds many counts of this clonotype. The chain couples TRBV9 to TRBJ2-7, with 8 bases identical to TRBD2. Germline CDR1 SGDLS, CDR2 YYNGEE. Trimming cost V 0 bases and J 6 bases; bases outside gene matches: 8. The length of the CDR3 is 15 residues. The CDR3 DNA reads TGTGCCAGCAGCGTAGGTAGCGCGGGAGGCCTCGAGCAGTACTTC. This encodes CASSVGSAGGLEQYF.

The CDR3 nucleotides are TGTGCCAGCAGTCCTCACACAGACAGGCTACTCGGTTTAACTGAAGCTTTCTTT. Translating gives CASSPHTDRLLGLTEAFF. The chain carries TRBV12-3 or TRBV12-4 and TRBJ1-1; a possible D gene is TRBD1 (6 bases). The V end was cut by 5 bases, the J end by 5 bases, with 27 bases between. There are 18 residues in the CDR3.

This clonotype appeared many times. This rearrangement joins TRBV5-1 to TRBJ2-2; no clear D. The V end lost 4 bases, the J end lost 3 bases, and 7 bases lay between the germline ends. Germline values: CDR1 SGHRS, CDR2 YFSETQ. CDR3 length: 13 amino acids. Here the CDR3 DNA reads TGCGCCAGCAGCGGGCAGGACACCGGGGAGCTGTTTTTT. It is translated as CASSGQDTGELFF.

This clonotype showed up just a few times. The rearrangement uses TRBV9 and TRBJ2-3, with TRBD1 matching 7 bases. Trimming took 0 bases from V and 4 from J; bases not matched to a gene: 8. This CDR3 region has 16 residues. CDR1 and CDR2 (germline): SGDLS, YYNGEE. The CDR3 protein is CASSVEGGAGADTQYF. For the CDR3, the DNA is TGTGCCAGCAGCGTAGAAGGGGGCGCGGGCGCAGATACGCAGTATTTT.

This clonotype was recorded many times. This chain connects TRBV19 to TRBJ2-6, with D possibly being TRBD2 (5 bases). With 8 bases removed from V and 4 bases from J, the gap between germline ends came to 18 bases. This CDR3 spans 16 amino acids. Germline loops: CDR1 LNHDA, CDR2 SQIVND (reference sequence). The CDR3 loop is CASATGTLLGANVLTF. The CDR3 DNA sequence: TGTGCCAGTGCGACGGGAACCTTACTGGGGGCCAACGTCCTGACTTTC.

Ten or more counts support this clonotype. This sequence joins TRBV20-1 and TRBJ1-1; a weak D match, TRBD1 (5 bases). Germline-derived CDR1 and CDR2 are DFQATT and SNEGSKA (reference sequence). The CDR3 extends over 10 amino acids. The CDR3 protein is CIAGGTEAFF. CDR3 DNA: TGCATCGCGGGGGGCACTGAAGCTTTCTTT.

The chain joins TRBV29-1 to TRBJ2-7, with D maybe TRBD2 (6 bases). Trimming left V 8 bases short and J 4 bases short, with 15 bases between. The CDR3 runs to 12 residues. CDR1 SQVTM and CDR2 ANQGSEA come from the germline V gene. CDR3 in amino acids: CSLAPGSYEQYF. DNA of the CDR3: TGCAGCTTAGCGCCCGGGAGTTACGAGCAGTACTTC.

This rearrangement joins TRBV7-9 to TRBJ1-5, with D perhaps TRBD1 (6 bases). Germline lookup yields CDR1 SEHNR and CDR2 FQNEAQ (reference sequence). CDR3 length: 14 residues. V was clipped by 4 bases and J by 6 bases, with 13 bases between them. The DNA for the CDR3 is TGTGCCAGCAGCTCAGGACAGCACGCTCAGCCCCAGCATTTT. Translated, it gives CASSSGQHAQPQHF. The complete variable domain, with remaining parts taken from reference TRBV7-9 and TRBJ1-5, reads DTGVSQNPRHKITKRGQNVTFRCDPISEHNRLYWYRQTLGQGPEFLTYFQNEAQLEKSRLLSDRFSAERPKGSFSTLEIQRTEQGDSAMYLCASSSGQHAQPQHFGDGTRLSIL.

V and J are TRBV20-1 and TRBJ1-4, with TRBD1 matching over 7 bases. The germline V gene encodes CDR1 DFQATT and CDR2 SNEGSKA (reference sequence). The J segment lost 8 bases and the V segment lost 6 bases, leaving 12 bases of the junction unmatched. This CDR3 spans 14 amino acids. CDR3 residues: CSAPGGFEREKLFF. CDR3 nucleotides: TGCAGTGCCCCAGGGGGGTTTGAGAGGGAAAAACTGTTTTTT.

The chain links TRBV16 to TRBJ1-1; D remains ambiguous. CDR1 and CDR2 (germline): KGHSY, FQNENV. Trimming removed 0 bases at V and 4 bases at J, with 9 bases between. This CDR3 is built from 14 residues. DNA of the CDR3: TGTGCCAGCAGCCAATCTGGGGATCGCACTGAAGCTTTCTTT. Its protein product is CASSQSGDRTEAFF.

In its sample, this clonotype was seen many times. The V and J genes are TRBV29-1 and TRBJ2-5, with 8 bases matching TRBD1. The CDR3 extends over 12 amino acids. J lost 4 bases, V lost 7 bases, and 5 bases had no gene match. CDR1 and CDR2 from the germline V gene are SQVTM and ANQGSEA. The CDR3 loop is CSDEQGAETQYF. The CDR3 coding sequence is TGCAGCGATGAGCAGGGGGCAGAGACCCAGTACTTC.

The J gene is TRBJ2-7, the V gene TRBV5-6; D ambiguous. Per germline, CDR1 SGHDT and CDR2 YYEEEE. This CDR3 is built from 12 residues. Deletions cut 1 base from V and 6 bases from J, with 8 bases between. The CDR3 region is CASSLKTREQYF. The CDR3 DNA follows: TGTGCCAGCAGCTTGAAGACACGCGAGCAGTACTTC.

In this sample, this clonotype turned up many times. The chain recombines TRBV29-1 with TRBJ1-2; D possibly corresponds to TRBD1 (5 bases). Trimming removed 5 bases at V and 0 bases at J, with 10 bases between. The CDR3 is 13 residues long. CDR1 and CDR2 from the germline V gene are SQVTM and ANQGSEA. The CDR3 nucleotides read TGCAGCGTTCGCCGGGACGCTAACTATGGCTACACCTTC. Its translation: CSVRRDANYGYTF.

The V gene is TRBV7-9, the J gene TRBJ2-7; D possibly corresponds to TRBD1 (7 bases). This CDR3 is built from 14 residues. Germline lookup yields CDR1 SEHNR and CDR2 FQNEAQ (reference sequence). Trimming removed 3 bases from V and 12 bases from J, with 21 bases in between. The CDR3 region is CASSLRRLGGDPYF. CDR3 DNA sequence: TGTGCCAGCAGCTTGAGGAGACTAGGGGGCGATCCGTACTTC.

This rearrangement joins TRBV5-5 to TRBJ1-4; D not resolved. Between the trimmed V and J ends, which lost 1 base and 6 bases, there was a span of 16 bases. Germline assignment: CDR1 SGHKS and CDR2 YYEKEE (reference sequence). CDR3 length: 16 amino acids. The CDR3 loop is CASSLFSTQLDEKLFF. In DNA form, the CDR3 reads TGTGCCAGCAGCTTGTTTTCCACTCAACTTGATGAAAAACTGTTTTTT.

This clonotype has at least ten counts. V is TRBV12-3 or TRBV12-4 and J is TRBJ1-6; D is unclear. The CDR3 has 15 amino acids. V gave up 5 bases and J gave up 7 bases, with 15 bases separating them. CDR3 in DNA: TGTGCCAGCAGTCCACAGCCGGGATCCAATTCACCCCTCCACTTT. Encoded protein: CASSPQPGSNSPLHF.

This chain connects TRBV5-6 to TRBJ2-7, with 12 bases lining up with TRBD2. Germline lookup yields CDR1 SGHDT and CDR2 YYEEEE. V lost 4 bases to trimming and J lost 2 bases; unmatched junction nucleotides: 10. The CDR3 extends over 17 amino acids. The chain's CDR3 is CASSPRTSGTVTYEQYF. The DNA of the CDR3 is TGTGCCAGCAGCCCCCGGACTAGCGGGACCGTGACCTACGAGCAGTACTTC.

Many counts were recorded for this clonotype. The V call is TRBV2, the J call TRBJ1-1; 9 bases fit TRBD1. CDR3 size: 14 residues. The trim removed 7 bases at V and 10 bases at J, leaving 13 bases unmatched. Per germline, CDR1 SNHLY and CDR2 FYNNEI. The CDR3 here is CASTARTGEVVAFF. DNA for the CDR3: TGTGCCAGCACTGCTCGGACAGGGGAAGTTGTAGCTTTCTTT.

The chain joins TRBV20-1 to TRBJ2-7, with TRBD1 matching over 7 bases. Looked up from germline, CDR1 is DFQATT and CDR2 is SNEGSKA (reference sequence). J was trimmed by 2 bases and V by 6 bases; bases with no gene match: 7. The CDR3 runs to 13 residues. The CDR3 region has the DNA TGCAGTGCCGCAACAGGGGATGCCTACGAGCAGTACTTC. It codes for CSAATGDAYEQYF.

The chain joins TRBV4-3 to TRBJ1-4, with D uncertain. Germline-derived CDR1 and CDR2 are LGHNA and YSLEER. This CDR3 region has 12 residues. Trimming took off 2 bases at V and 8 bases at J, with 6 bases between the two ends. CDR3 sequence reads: CASSQQEEKLFF. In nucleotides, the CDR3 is TGCGCCAGCAGCCAACAGGAGGAAAAACTGTTTTTT.